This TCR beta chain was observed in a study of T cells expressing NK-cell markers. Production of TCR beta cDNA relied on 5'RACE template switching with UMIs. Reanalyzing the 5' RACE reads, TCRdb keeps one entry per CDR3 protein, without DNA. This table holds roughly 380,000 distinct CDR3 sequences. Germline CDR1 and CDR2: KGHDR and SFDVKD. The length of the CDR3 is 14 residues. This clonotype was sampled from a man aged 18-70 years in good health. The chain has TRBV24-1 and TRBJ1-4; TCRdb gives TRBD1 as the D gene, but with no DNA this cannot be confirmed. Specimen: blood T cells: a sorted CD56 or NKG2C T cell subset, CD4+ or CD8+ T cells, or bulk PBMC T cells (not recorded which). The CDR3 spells CASVGTAHNEKLFF.